These 28 T cell receptor beta chains share one sample of origin, sequenced in a study of patients and donors after allogeneic stem cell transplantation. TCRdb reprocessed the RT-PCR reads via MiXCR and lists one record per CDR3 protein. The profile shows around 70,000 distinct CDR3 sequences, approximately 25% of them singletons. Input material: blood, either unsorted or a sorted T cell fraction (not recorded which). The source is a human donor who was either an allogeneic HSCT recipient or a stem cell or donor lymphocyte infusion donor (not recorded which). It is not recorded whose cells these are; they may come from a transplant donor.

There are a few counts of this clonotype. The chain is built from TRBV24-1 and TRBJ2-2; D is unresolved. V lost 3 bases to trimming and J lost 2 bases, with 9 bases between them. The CDR3 spans 15 residues. Germline CDR1 KGHDR, CDR2 SFDVKD. CDR3 DNA: TGTGCCACCAGTGATGCACGCCCCAACACCGGGGAGCTGTTTTTT. Protein product: CATSDARPNTGELFF.

Comment on this clonotype: Germline is not matched at one junction end, which may reflect a read error. The genes are TRBV4-1 and TRBJ2-5; 7 bases line up with TRBD2. The germline V gene has CDR1 MGHRA and CDR2 YSYEKL. The CDR3 has 15 amino acids. The CDR3 DNA reads as TGCGCCAGCAGCAAAGAGCGGGGCAACCAAGAGACCCAGTACTTC. Protein sequence: CASSKERGNQETQYF.

The V call is TRBV9, the J call TRBJ2-7; 7 nucleotides align to TRBD1. Per the germline V gene, CDR1 is SGDLS and CDR2 is YYNGEE. The CDR3 has 14 residues. V dropped 1 base and J dropped 3; count of bases not matched to a gene: 4. CDR3 protein: CASSVQGVRYEQYF. The CDR3 coding sequence is TGTGCCAGCAGCGTACAGGGGGTCCGCTACGAGCAGTACTTC. The full variable domain, in which reference TRBV9 and TRBJ2-7 provide the parts outside the CDR3, is DSGVTQTPKHLITATGQRVTLRCSPRSGDLSVYWYQQSLDQGLQFLIQYYNGEERAKGNILERFSAQQFPDLHSELNLSSLELGDSALYFCASSVQGVRYEQYFGPGTRLTVT.

The CDR3 sequence: CASSYGGSTIYEQYF. CDR3 coding DNA: TGTGCCAGCAGTTACGGCGGGAGTACCATCTACGAGCAGTACTTC. The J gene is TRBJ2-7, the V gene TRBV6-2 or TRBV6-3, with TRBD2 identical over 7 bases. The CDR3 totals 15 residues. Trimming removed 2 bases from V and 3 bases from J; junction bases left unmatched: 7. Per the germline V gene, CDR1 is MNHEY and CDR2 is SVGEGT.

Only a few counts were recorded for this clonotype. The CDR3 here is CASSPAIVQTEAFF. The CDR3 coding sequence is TGCGCCAGCAGTCCGGCCATTGTACAAACTGAAGCTTTCTTT. The chain has TRBV5-1 and TRBJ1-1; D call uncertain. Per the germline V gene, CDR1 is SGHRS and CDR2 is YFSETQ. Deletions cut 5 bases from V and 5 bases from J, with 16 bases between. The CDR3 totals 14 residues.

The V call is TRBV29-1, the J call TRBJ2-7; 12 positions match TRBD2. Germline CDR1 is SQVTM and CDR2 is ANQGSEA. The CDR3 loop spans 12 amino acids. V was clipped by 7 bases and J by 5 bases; unmatched bases: 3. CDR3 nucleotides: TGCAGCGCTAGGACTAGCGGGAACGAGCAGTACTTC. Its protein is CSARTSGNEQYF.

V is TRBV20-1 and J is TRBJ1-4, with D possibly being TRBD1 (5 bases). Germline V lookup: CDR1 DFQATT, CDR2 SNEGSKA (reference sequence). V was cut by 3 bases and J by 4 bases, with 15 bases left in between. This CDR3 is 15 amino acids long. For the CDR3, the DNA is TGCAGTGCTAGTAGCCCGACAGACAATAATGAAAAACTGTTTTTT. Its translation is CSASSPTDNNEKLFF.

In its sample, this clonotype was seen a few times. The chain has TRBV5-1 and TRBJ2-3; no reliable D call. Germline lookup yields CDR1 SGHRS and CDR2 YFSETQ. The V end was cut by 4 bases, the J end by 4 bases, with 13 bases between. The CDR3 has 14 residues. Here the CDR3 DNA reads TGCGCCAGCAGCGACCTGCACGGCTCAGATACGCAGTATTTT. As protein: CASSDLHGSDTQYF.

This sequence joins TRBV6-5 and TRBJ2-1; D is perhaps TRBD1 (6 bases). The CDR3 spans 17 residues. Trimming cost V 2 bases and J 0 bases, with 14 bases left between them. Germline lookup yields CDR1 MNHEY and CDR2 SVGAGI. The CDR3 protein is CASSYLGQTPSYNEQFF. CDR3 DNA: TGTGCCAGCAGTTACCTTGGACAGACTCCCTCCTACAATGAGCAGTTCTTC.

Only a few counts were recorded for this clonotype. V is TRBV9 and J is TRBJ2-7; D unresolved. Germline V lookup: CDR1 SGDLS, CDR2 YYNGEE. This CDR3 has 14 residues. V was shortened by 0 bases and J by 4 bases, with 11 bases between the two germline ends. CDR3 loop: CASSVEGYPYEQYF. CDR3 in DNA: TGTGCCAGCAGCGTAGAGGGCTACCCTTACGAGCAGTACTTC.

The J gene is TRBJ2-1, the V gene TRBV29-1, with TRBD1 matching 8 bases. Germline-derived CDR1 and CDR2 are SQVTM and ANQGSEA. The CDR3 totals 15 residues. V lost 7 bases to trimming and J lost 6 bases; unmatched junction nucleotides: 14. Here the CDR3 DNA reads TGCAGCGGTTGGCTGCCAGGGGGCCTGGGCAATGAGCAGTTCTTC. This sequence encodes CSGWLPGGLGNEQFF.

The chain carries TRBV9 and TRBJ2-1, with 9 positions matching TRBD2. After removal of 0 bases from V and 10 bases from J, the junction contained 11 bases not matched to a gene. This CDR3 has 16 amino acids. CDR1 is SGDLS and CDR2 is YYNGEE in the germline V gene. CDR3 DNA: TGTGCCAGCAGCGTAGGGGGCGGGAGGGCCAAGGAGGAGCAGTTCTTC. Translation gives CASSVGGGRAKEEQFF.

This sequence joins TRBV6-1 and TRBJ2-7, with TRBD1 matching 7 bases. This CDR3 is built from 13 residues. V was clipped by 7 bases and J by 0 bases; unmatched bases: 3. Germline V gene sequence: CDR1 MNHNS, CDR2 SASEGT. CDR3 amino acids: CASIRDSSYEQYF. CDR3 bases: TGTGCCAGCATTAGGGACAGCTCCTACGAGCAGTACTTC.

The chain couples TRBV6-2 or TRBV6-3 to TRBJ2-3; 8 nucleotides align to TRBD1. CDR3 length: 14 amino acids. Germline V lookup: CDR1 MNHEY, CDR2 SVGEGT. The V segment lost 6 bases and the J segment 5 bases; nucleotides outside the gene matches: 7. The CDR3 bases are TGTGCCAGCAGCCAGGACAGGGTTGTAGATACGCAGTATTTT. This translates into CASSQDRVVDTQYF.

V and J are TRBV10-2 and TRBJ2-3; the match to TRBD2 covers 7 bases. The CDR3 is 13 amino acids. Germline assignment: CDR1 WSHSY and CDR2 SAAADI. The V and J ends lost 5 bases and 5 bases, in that order; junction bases with no gene match: 4. CDR3 sequence: CASSFLAGDTQYF. In nucleotides, the CDR3 is TGCGCCAGCAGTTTCTTAGCGGGAGATACGCAGTATTTT.

This clonotype was counted between two and nine times. This chain connects TRBV12-3 or TRBV12-4 to TRBJ1-2; D is perhaps TRBD1 (5 bases). The CDR3 covers 13 residues. V was trimmed by 6 bases and J by 5 bases, leaving 13 bases between them. CDR3 in DNA: TGTGCCAGCAGAGAAGACAGACATTATGGCTACACCTTC. Translated: CASREDRHYGYTF.

The sample holds a few counts of this clonotype. The gene calls are TRBV10-3 and TRBJ2-6; 7 bases agree with TRBD1. The CDR3 sequence is 16 residues long. Per germline, CDR1 ENHRY and CDR2 SYGVKD. V lost 1 base to trimming and J lost 0 bases; unmatched junction nucleotides: 0. The CDR3 coding sequence is TGTGCCATCAGTGAGTGGACAGGCTCTGGGGCCAACGTCCTGACTTTC. Its translation is CAISEWTGSGANVLTF.

The gene calls are TRBV20-1 and TRBJ1-5; 8 positions match TRBD1. The CDR3 has 17 residues. V shed 3 bases and J 1 base; nucleotides not matched to a gene: 11. CDR1 and CDR2 (germline): DFQATT, SNEGSKA (reference sequence). The CDR3 here is CSARDMNRGRSNQPQHF. The CDR3 DNA sequence: TGCAGTGCTAGGGATATGAACAGGGGGAGGAGCAATCAGCCCCAGCATTTT.

This clonotype was counted many times. The CDR3 is CSATRQVSNQPQHF. The CDR3, as DNA: TGCAGTGCGACGAGACAGGTTAGCAATCAGCCCCAGCATTTT. The rearrangement joins TRBV20-1 to TRBJ1-5; possible D gene TRBD1, 6 bases. Between the trimmed V and J ends, which lost 6 bases and 0 bases, there was a span of 12 bases. There are 14 residues in the CDR3. In germline, CDR1 is DFQATT, CDR2 SNEGSKA (reference sequence).

This clonotype was counted only a few times. J is TRBJ2-1 and V is TRBV5-1; TRBD1 might be the D (5 bases). Germline V gives CDR1 SGHRS, CDR2 YFSETQ. Between the trimmed V and J ends, which lost 4 bases and 6 bases, there was a span of 14 bases. The CDR3 contains 14 residues. DNA of the CDR3: TGCGCCAGCAGCCCAAATGGACATATCAATGAGCAGTTCTTC. Encoded protein: CASSPNGHINEQFF.

This rearrangement joins TRBV7-9 to TRBJ1-4, with D possibly TRBD1 on 5 matching bases. The CDR3 length is 16 residues. V was cut by 4 bases and J by 7 bases, with 19 bases left in between. CDR1 and CDR2 from the germline V gene are SEHNR and FQNEAQ (reference sequence). In DNA, the CDR3 is TGTGCCAGCAGCTCCCGCCCACAGGAAAGGGGTGAAAAACTGTTTTTT. This translates into CASSSRPQERGEKLFF.

The V gene is TRBV7-2, the J gene TRBJ2-5; D call uncertain. Trimming stripped 2 bases from V and 2 bases from J, with 9 bases between. The CDR3 spans 14 residues. Germline CDR1 SGHTA, CDR2 FQGNSA. CDR3 in amino acids: CASSLTPKQETQYF. The CDR3 bases are TGTGCCAGCAGCTTAACCCCTAAACAAGAGACCCAGTACTTC.

This clonotype showed up just a few times. The chain combines TRBV12-3 or TRBV12-4 with TRBJ1-4; D not resolved. V lost 2 bases to trimming and J lost 6 bases, with 16 bases between them. This CDR3 has 16 residues. Written as DNA, the CDR3 is TGTGCCAGCAGTTTATTTGGCGACCTCGGAGATGAAAAACTGTTTTTT. This sequence encodes CASSLFGDLGDEKLFF.

This clonotype showed up just a few times. The V gene is TRBV9, the J gene TRBJ1-3, with D uncertain. Between the trimmed V and J ends, which lost 4 bases and 0 bases, there was a span of 20 bases. The CDR3 loop spans 18 amino acids. Germline V CDR1 and CDR2: SGDLS, YYNGEE. In nucleotides, the CDR3 is TGTGCCAGCAGCCCCCGATCGTACAGAGATAACTCTGGAAACACCATATATTTT. It translates to CASSPRSYRDNSGNTIYF.

This rearrangement joins TRBV7-9 to TRBJ1-5; weak D call: TRBD1 (6 bases). Trimming removed 5 bases at V and 7 bases at J, with 12 bases between. Germline-derived CDR1 and CDR2 are SEHNR and FQNEAQ (reference sequence). The CDR3 loop spans 13 amino acids. CDR3: CASSPDSYQPQHF. As DNA, the CDR3 is TGTGCCAGCAGCCCGGACAGCTACCAGCCCCAGCATTTT.

The V gene is TRBV7-2, the J gene TRBJ2-3, with TRBD2 as a possible D gene (7 bases). The germline V and J ends were trimmed by 5 bases and 0 bases, with 18 bases remaining between them. The V gene's germline CDR1 is SGHTA and CDR2 FQGNSA. The CDR3 has 17 amino acids. The CDR3 reads CASSLRLRGASTDTQYF. CDR3 in DNA: TGTGCCAGCAGCCTCCGCCTCCGGGGGGCTAGCACAGATACGCAGTATTTT.

The sample holds one count of this clonotype. V and J are TRBV10-3 and TRBJ2-5, with D possibly being TRBD2 (6 bases). V lost 4 bases and J lost 1, with 7 bases in between. The germline V gene encodes CDR1 ENHRY and CDR2 SYGVKD. The CDR3 loop spans 13 amino acids. The CDR3: CAISVEGQETQYF. DNA for the CDR3: TGTGCCATCAGTGTGGAGGGCCAAGAGACCCAGTACTTC.

The chain couples TRBV5-5 to TRBJ2-7; 8 bases align to TRBD1. With 4 bases clipped from V and 3 bases from J, the junction kept 9 bases outside the gene matches. Germline V gene lookup returns CDR1 SGHKS and CDR2 YYEKEE (reference sequence). The CDR3 has 15 residues. The CDR3 DNA reads as TGTGCCAGCAGCGGCGGACAGGGTCCCCTCTACGAGCAGTACTTC. Translated: CASSGGQGPLYEQYF.